This T cell receptor beta chain comes out of a study of T cells in Graves' hyperthyroidism and ophthalmopathy. The CDR3 contains 12 residues. V was trimmed by 8 bases and J by 0 bases, leaving 7 bases between them. Germline V gene data show CDR1 as LGHNA and CDR2 as YNFKEQ. In its sample, this clonotype was seen a few times. Regions amplified from RNA transcripts were the TCR beta CDR3 regions. The study used the HTBI primer set for a first-round RT-PCR of the TCR CDR3. TCRdb called the multiplex PCR reads again in MiXCR, with one record for every CDR3 protein. The profile shows more than 300,000 distinct CDR3 sequences, approximately 15% of them singletons.

Material: blood. This rearrangement joins TRBV4-2 to TRBJ2-5; D is possibly TRBD2 (6 bases). The source of this sequence is a woman aged 55-69 years with Graves' hyperthyroidism. This chain's CDR3 is CASSSDQETQYF. The CDR3 region has the DNA TGTGCCAGCTCTAGCGACCAAGAGACCCAGTACTTC.